This T cell receptor beta chain was recovered during a study of T cells in Graves' hyperthyroidism and ophthalmopathy. This clonotype was counted ten times or more. Authors of the study amplified TCR beta CDR3 regions from RNA transcripts. Using the HTBI primer set, a first-round RT-PCR was run on the TCR CDR3. MiXCR, run by TCRdb on the multiplex PCR reads, gives a single entry per CDR3 protein. The sample includes a few hundred thousand distinct CDR3 sequences, approximately 15% of them seen just once. Source material for PBMCs was 10 ml fresh peripheral blood. This CDR3 has 13 amino acids. Germline CDR1 is MNHEY and CDR2 is SMNVEV (reference sequence). Deletions cut 2 bases from V and 5 bases from J, with 9 bases between.

This clonotype originated in a woman aged 18 to 35 with Graves' hyperthyroidism. The rearrangement uses TRBV27 and TRBJ2-5; no clear D gene. Sequencing was performed on blood. For the CDR3, the DNA is TGTGCCAGCAGTTTACTGGGTTCTGAGACCCAGTACTTC. This sequence encodes CASSLLGSETQYF.